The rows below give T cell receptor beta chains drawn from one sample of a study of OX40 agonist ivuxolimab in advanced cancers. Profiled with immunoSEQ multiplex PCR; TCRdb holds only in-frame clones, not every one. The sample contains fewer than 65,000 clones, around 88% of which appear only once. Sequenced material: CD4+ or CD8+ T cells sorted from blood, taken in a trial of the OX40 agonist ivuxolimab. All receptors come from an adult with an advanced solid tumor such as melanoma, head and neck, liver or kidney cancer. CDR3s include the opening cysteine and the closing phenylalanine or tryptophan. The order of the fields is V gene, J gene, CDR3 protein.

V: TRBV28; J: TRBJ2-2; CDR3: CASSLGTSGGINTGELFF
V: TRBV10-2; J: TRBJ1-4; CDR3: CASSASSINEKLFF
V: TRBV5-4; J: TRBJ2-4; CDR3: CASSFNQNIQYF
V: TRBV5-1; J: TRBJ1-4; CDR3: CASSLVGTANEKLFF
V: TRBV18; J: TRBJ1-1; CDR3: CASSPGRLSGVNTEAFF
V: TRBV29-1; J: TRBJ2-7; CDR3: CSVIRPGTAYEQYF
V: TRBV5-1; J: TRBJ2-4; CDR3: CASSPGGESKNIQYF
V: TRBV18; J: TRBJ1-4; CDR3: CASSPGGTLEKLFF
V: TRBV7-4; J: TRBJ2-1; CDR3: CAGTGLAGNNEQFF
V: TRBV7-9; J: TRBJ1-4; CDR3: CASRKAGQGGHNEKLFF
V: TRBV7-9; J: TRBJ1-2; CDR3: CASYREGVYGYTF